A selection of T cell receptor beta chains follows, all from one sample in a study of blood T cell repertoires in COVID-19. The table came from immunoSEQ multiplex PCR; TCRdb's copy has only in-frame clones and leaves some out. The sample has 200,000 to 300,000 clones; around 88% are singletons. The sequencing sample was made of PBMCs or T cells enriched from blood (not recorded which). The receptors were gathered from a woman aged 35 to 49 with acute COVID-19. Each CDR3 is given without its conserved first and last residue. D genes are given only for firm matches.

>-|TRBJ1-5|TRBV5-6
ASSLAGIQPQH
>-|TRBJ1-1|TRBV28
ASSPPTGFQTEAF
>-|TRBJ1-1|TRBV6-4
ASSDSWGAEAF
>-|TRBJ2-5|TRBV2
ASIWTKETQY
>-|TRBJ2-1|TRBV9
ASSGGGVEQF
>-|TRBJ1-3|TRBV21-1
ASSKVTGKSGNTIY
>-|TRBJ1-1|TRBV24-1
ATSSSGNTEAF
>TRBD2|TRBJ2-2|TRBV11-2
ASSLVGGSGLGNTGELF
>TRBD2|TRBJ2-7|TRBV10-1
ASSDGGFGYEQY
>TRBD1|TRBJ1-4|TRBV27
ASSGWTGVREKLF
>TRBD1|TRBJ1-5|TRBV12-3/TRBV12-4
ASRETGAQPQH
>-|TRBJ2-5|TRBV7-9
ASSPYRDNQETQY
>-|TRBJ2-3|TRBV6-5
ASGERSTDTQY
>TRBD1|TRBJ1-5|TRBV7-9
ASSSGQGLAQPQH
>TRBD2|TRBJ2-1|TRBV4-2
ASSQSLAGGFKNEQF
>TRBD2|TRBJ2-7|TRBV11-3
ASSYQLAACSYEQY
>TRBD1|TRBJ1-5|TRBV18
ASSATRDRGPYSNQPQH
>TRBD1|TRBJ1-5|TRBV9
ASSGGQGRGQPQH
>-|TRBJ2-1|TRBV4-1
ASSQDRSEIYNEQF
>-|TRBJ1-2|TRBV27
ASWARREGYGYT
>-|TRBJ2-5|TRBV5-1
ASLTSPGQETQY
>TRBD1|TRBJ1-2|TRBV7-9
ASSSSDRGAYGYT
>TRBD2|TRBJ2-1|TRBV12-5
ASGLVLGGLAGTRRYSYNEQF
>-|TRBJ2-1|TRBV2
ASKSGLYNEQF
>TRBD1|TRBJ1-1|TRBV6-2/TRBV6-3
ASSYTGQGNTEAF
>TRBD1|TRBJ2-2|TRBV27
ASSNRDRNTGELF
>-|TRBJ2-5|TRBV7-7
ASSGPGGRETQY
>-|TRBJ1-1|TRBV7-9
ASSPSTVNTEAF
>TRBD1|TRBJ2-5|TRBV2
ASSGTDQETQY
>-|TRBJ1-2|TRBV6-5
AIHDTGRDYGYT
>-|TRBJ1-1|TRBV3-1/TRBV3-2
ASSPGFGTEAF
>-|TRBJ2-3|TRBV24-1
ATSDFPLKRQDTQY
>-|TRBJ1-2|TRBV7-7
ASSFHQETGYGYT
>-|TRBJ2-2|TRBV15
ATSRANTGELF
>TRBD1|TRBJ2-7|TRBV12-3/TRBV12-4
ASSPADRGEQY
>-|TRBJ1-2|TRBV7-9
ASSPPHPYGYT
>-|TRBJ2-7|TRBV6-5
ASRHRVGYEQY
>TRBD1|TRBJ1-4|TRBV28
ASSLQGVSREKLF
>TRBD1|TRBJ1-4|TRBV5-5
ASSRGQGWTNEKLF
>-|TRBJ1-2|TRBV20-1
SASSGGRGYT